What follows are 10 T cell receptor beta chains derived from one specimen sequenced in a study of T cell responses to AZD1222 COVID-19 vaccine. The method was immunoSEQ multiplex PCR; TCRdb's version includes in-frame clones alone and lacks a portion of them. This table holds 150,000 to 200,000 clones, 92% found once. This specimen consisted of peripheral blood, obtained 28 days after the second AZD1222 dose. The receptors were sampled from an adult who received the AZD1222 COVID-19 vaccine.

The chain combines TRBV6-5 with TRBJ2-6; D gene ambiguous. Germline V gene data show CDR1 as MNHEY and CDR2 as SVGAGI. This CDR3 spans 15 amino acids. The germline V and J ends were trimmed by 3 bases and 0 bases, with 6 bases remaining between them. The CDR3 is CASSYEFSGANVLTF. CDR3 DNA sequence: TGTGCCAGCAGTTATGAATTCTCTGGGGCCAACGTCCTGACTTTC.

V and J are TRBV4-1 and TRBJ1-5, with D perhaps matching TRBD1 (6 bases). Germline assignment: CDR1 MGHRA and CDR2 YSYEKL. The CDR3 runs 14 residues. Trimming took off 1 base at V and 6 bases at J, with 10 bases between the two ends. For the CDR3, the DNA is TGCGCCAGCAGCCAAGTACAGGGAGGTCAGCCCCAGCATTTT. This sequence encodes CASSQVQGGQPQHF.

The chain uses TRBV2 and TRBJ1-2; 7 bases line up with TRBD1. Trimming took 5 bases from V and 6 from J; bases not matched to a gene: 12. The V gene's germline CDR1 is SNHLY and CDR2 FYNNEI. The length of the CDR3 is 15 residues. CDR3 loop: CASSRLVPGGNGYTF. The CDR3, as DNA: TGTGCCAGCAGTCGGCTGGTGCCAGGGGGAAATGGCTACACCTTC. Full variable domain (rest looked up from reference TRBV2 and TRBJ1-2): EPEVTQTPSHQVTQMGQEVILRCVPISNHLYFYWYRQILGQKVEFLVSFYNNEISEKSEIFDDQFSVERPDGSNFTLKIRSTKLEDSAMYFCASSRLVPGGNGYTFGSGTRLTVV.

The CDR3 nucleotides are TGCGCCAGCAGCTTTCAGGGTAACCAAGAGACCCAGTACTTC. It encodes CASSFQGNQETQYF. The chain uses TRBV5-1 and TRBJ2-5, with D possibly matching TRBD1 (5 bases). Trimming pared 2 bases from V and 0 bases from J, leaving 8 bases between. The germline CDR1 and CDR2 sequences are SGHRS and YFSETQ. This CDR3 region has 14 residues.

The rearrangement links TRBV11-2 to TRBJ2-7; the D gene is possibly TRBD2 (6 bases). Germline CDR1 SGHAT, CDR2 FQNNGV. This CDR3 region has 16 residues. Trimming took 0 bases from V and 5 from J, leaving 17 bases between them. The CDR3 DNA reads TGTGCCAGCAGCTTAGATCAAAGCAGGGAGGTCGACGAGCAGTACTTC. Protein: CASSLDQSREVDEQYF. Filled out from reference TRBV11-2 and TRBJ2-7, the complete variable domain reads EAGVAQSPRYKIIEKRQSVAFWCNPISGHATLYWYQQILGQGPKLLIQFQNNGVVDDSQLPKDRFSAERLKGVDSTLKIQPAKLEDSAVYLCASSLDQSREVDEQYFGPGTRLTVT.

The chain has TRBV3-1 (or the pseudogene TRBV3-2) and TRBJ1-2, with 9 bases lining up with TRBD1. The trim removed 1 base at V and 6 bases at J, leaving 6 bases unmatched. The CDR3 totals 15 residues. CDR1 and CDR2 from the germline V gene are LGHDT and YNNKEL (reference sequence). DNA of the CDR3: TGTGCCAGCAGCCAAGGCGACAGGGGGACTAATGGCTACACCTTC. It is translated as CASSQGDRGTNGYTF.

The V gene is TRBV10-3, the J gene TRBJ2-5, with a weak D call TRBD2 (5 bases). Trimming shortened V by 4 bases and J by 5 bases, and 8 bases separated the two germline ends. The length of the CDR3 is 12 residues. Germline assignment: CDR1 ENHRY and CDR2 SYGVKD. CDR3 sequence reads: CAISGGEETQYF. DNA of the CDR3: TGTGCCATCAGTGGGGGAGAGGAGACCCAGTACTTC.

The chain has TRBV5-1 and TRBJ2-2; D is perhaps TRBD1 or TRBD2 (6 bases each). CDR1 and CDR2 (germline): SGHRS, YFSETQ. The CDR3 extends over 16 amino acids. Trimming pared 3 bases from V and 2 bases from J, leaving 14 bases between. The CDR3 region is CASSWTSGGNTGELFF. CDR3 DNA sequence: TGCGCCAGCAGCTGGACCTCCGGGGGCAACACCGGGGAGCTGTTTTTT.

The rearrangement joins TRBV19 to TRBJ1-2, with no clear D. CDR1 LNHDA and CDR2 SQIVND come from the germline V gene (reference sequence). Trimming took 7 bases from V and 4 from J, leaving 13 bases between them. The CDR3 has 13 residues. The CDR3 sequence is CASTYSEAYGYTF. In DNA, the CDR3 is TGTGCCAGTACTTATTCGGAGGCCTATGGCTACACCTTC.

This sequence joins TRBV2 and TRBJ2-1, with 15 bases lining up with TRBD2. V gave up 2 bases and J gave up 16 bases; unmatched junction bases: 6. The CDR3 extends over 14 amino acids. Germline lookup yields CDR1 SNHLY and CDR2 FYNNEI. This chain's CDR3 is CASSERTSGGDAFF. The CDR3 DNA sequence: TGTGCCAGCAGTGAACGGACTAGCGGGGGGGACGCCTTCTTC. Based on the CDR3 plus reference TRBV2 and TRBJ2-1, the full variable domain is EPEVTQTPSHQVTQMGQEVILRCVPISNHLYFYWYRQILGQKVEFLVSFYNNEISEKSEIFDDQFSVERPDGSNFTLKIRSTKLEDSAMYFCASSERTSGGDAFFGPGTRLTVL.